The 10 T cell receptor beta chains below all came from one sample that was sequenced in a study of breast tumors, draining lymph nodes, adjacent tissues. TCRdb independently ran MiXCR on the multiplex PCR reads; one entry per CDR3 protein. Of just over 30,000 distinct CDR3 sequences in the sample, under 80% are singletons; the top ten hold about 18%. The sequencing input was breast tumor tissue. The receptors come from a female donor with breast cancer. Some clones in this sample may be carry-over from other donors' samples.

This chain links TRBV14 with TRBJ1-2, with D tentatively TRBD1 (5 bases). V dropped 3 bases and J dropped 3 bases, with 14 bases sitting between them. The CDR3 loop spans 15 amino acids. The germline gives CDR1 SGHDN, CDR2 FVKESK. CDR3 loop: CASSHVEQAHYGYTF. CDR3 nucleotides: TGTGCCAGCAGCCACGTGGAACAGGCCCACTATGGCTACACCTTC.

This clonotype was observed at least ten times. The chain employs TRBV25-1 and TRBJ2-5; 7 bases line up with TRBD1. With V trimmed by 6 bases and J by 2 bases, 6 bases remained unmatched. The germline gives CDR1 MGHDK, CDR2 SYGVNS. The CDR3 is made up of 14 amino acids. The CDR3: CASSHQQGQETQYF. In nucleotides, the CDR3 is TGTGCCAGCAGCCACCAACAGGGGCAAGAGACCCAGTACTTC.

This sequence joins TRBV7-2 and TRBJ2-1, with D hard to call. The CDR3 is 15 amino acids. The V end was cut by 5 bases, the J end by 7 bases, with 18 bases between. Germline-derived CDR1 and CDR2 are SGHTA and FQGNSA. In DNA, the CDR3 is TGTGCCAGCAGCCCCCGACGAGGTAACTCAAATGAGCAGTTCTTC. Its protein is CASSPRRGNSNEQFF.

The chain has TRBV3-1 and TRBJ2-7; D possibly corresponds to TRBD1 (6 bases). The CDR3 is 15 amino acids. V was trimmed by 4 bases and J by 3 bases, leaving 16 bases between them. Germline values: CDR1 LGHDT, CDR2 YNNKEL (reference sequence). The CDR3 sequence: CASSPMRTAFYEQYF. The CDR3 bases are TGTGCCAGCAGCCCTATGAGGACAGCCTTCTACGAGCAGTACTTC.

This clonotype was observed at least ten times. The J gene is TRBJ2-7, the V gene TRBV20-1; perhaps TRBD2 as D (6 bases). The germline V gene encodes CDR1 DFQATT and CDR2 SNEGSKA (reference sequence). The CDR3 runs 15 residues. The V end was cut by 1 base, the J end by 2 bases, with 15 bases between. The CDR3 loop reads CSARAGSRRAYEQYF. As DNA, the CDR3 is TGCAGTGCTAGAGCGGGGAGCAGGAGGGCCTACGAGCAGTACTTC.

This chain links TRBV7-2 with TRBJ1-4, with TRBD1 matching 8 bases. Germline V gene sequence: CDR1 SGHTA, CDR2 FQGNSA. This CDR3 contains 15 residues. V gave up 10 bases and J gave up 4 bases; unmatched junction bases: 11. In DNA form, the CDR3 reads TGTGCCAACTCCCCCGACAGGGGCTATAATGAAAAACTGTTTTTT. Translating gives CANSPDRGYNEKLFF.

The chain recombines TRBV7-9 with TRBJ1-2, with unresolved D. This CDR3 spans 15 amino acids. Per the germline V gene, CDR1 is SEHNR and CDR2 is FQNEAQ (reference sequence). V was pared by 1 base and J by 0 bases, with 9 bases between. This CDR3 reads CASSLDGSANYGYTF. The DNA of the CDR3 is TGTGCCAGCAGCTTAGACGGCAGTGCTAACTATGGCTACACCTTC. Supplemented by reference TRBV7-9 and TRBJ1-2, the full variable domain reads DTGVSQNPRHKITKRGQNVTFRCDPISEHNRLYWYRQTLGQGPEFLTYFQNEAQLEKSRLLSDRFSAERPKGSFSTLEIQRTEQGDSAMYLCASSLDGSANYGYTFGSGTRLTVV.

By sample fraction, this clonotype is medium-sized. The V gene is TRBV20-1, the J gene TRBJ2-5; unclear D gene. The V gene's germline CDR1 is DFQATT and CDR2 SNEGSKA (reference sequence). V gave up 1 base and J gave up 4 bases, with 13 bases separating them. There are 14 residues in the CDR3. CDR3 coding DNA: TGCAGTGCTAGAGTGTCCGACGCCAGAGAGACCCAGTACTTC. Its protein is CSARVSDARETQYF.

In its sample, this clonotype was seen many times. The rearrangement joins TRBV3-1 to TRBJ2-7; tentative D call: TRBD2 (7 bases). The CDR3 length is 16 residues. Looked up from germline, CDR1 is LGHDT and CDR2 is YNNKEL (reference sequence). Between the trimmed V and J ends, which lost 1 base and 5 bases, there was a span of 18 bases. The CDR3 sequence is CASSQVGGGGFHEQYF. The CDR3 DNA reads TGTGCCAGCAGCCAAGTAGGGGGGGGGGGCTTCCACGAGCAGTACTTC.

This clonotype occurred a few times. The chain carries TRBV3-1 and TRBJ1-6; D unclear. The CDR3 spans 13 residues. The V gene's germline CDR1 is LGHDT and CDR2 YNNKEL (reference sequence). V was cut by 3 bases and J by 9 bases, with 9 bases left in between. CDR3 sequence (DNA): TGTGCCAGCAGCCATGAACAGTCTTCACCCCTCCACTTT. It codes for CASSHEQSSPLHF.